The clone carrying this T cell receptor (beta chain) has at least ten counts. This entry is derived from a study of T-cell reconstitution after alpha-beta-depleted transplantation in children. The germline gives CDR1 MNHEY, CDR2 SVGAGI. Deletions cut 0 bases from V and 4 bases from J, with 13 bases between. The CDR3 extends over 15 amino acids. Using unique molecular identifiers, the investigators prepared the TCRbeta library. Each CDR3 protein gets one entry after TCRdb re-called the PCR reads with MiXCR. The sample has a few hundred thousand distinct CDR3 sequences, approximately 12% seen once; the top ten hold 2% to 2.5%.

The sequences come from PBMCs, mostly from graft donor cells, collected 360 days after TCRalphabeta/CD19-depleted stem cell transplant. This sequence originates from a male patient between 5 and 17 years old who had a stem cell transplant for acute myeloid leukemia, so the T cells may come from the graft donor. The chain couples TRBV6-5 to TRBJ2-7; TRBD1 might be the D (6 bases). The CDR3 here is CASSYSQGQIYEQYF. In DNA, the CDR3 is TGTGCCAGCAGTTACTCCCAGGGACAAATATACGAGCAGTACTTC.